Presented here are 8 T cell receptor beta chains from one specimen sequenced in a study of T cell repertoires in cytomegalovirus infection. TCRdb used MiXCR to reprocess the reads, holding one entry per CDR3 protein. The sample holds some 800,000 distinct CDR3 sequences; almost 30% are singletons and the top ten take about an eighth. Which antigens these TCRs recognize remains unknown. Sequencing used cultured CD8+ T cells from PBMCs, obtained from culture after CMV antigen stimulation. These receptors were taken from a human donor in good health (CMV status not recorded). Some clones in this sample may be carry-over from other donors' samples.

There are a few counts of this clonotype. The chain links TRBV10-3 to TRBJ2-7; D gene unclear. Looked up from germline, CDR1 is ENHRY and CDR2 is SYGVKD. V was trimmed by 0 bases and J by 12 bases, leaving 12 bases between them. This CDR3 is built from 12 residues. CDR3 sequence reads: CAISESGRMGYF. CDR3 DNA: TGTGCCATCAGTGAGTCTGGACGGATGGGGTACTTC.

This chain links TRBV4-1 with TRBJ2-4; 11 bases are a match to TRBD1. CDR3 length: 16 amino acids. Trimming took 0 bases from V and 7 from J; bases not matched to a gene: 5. Germline assignment: CDR1 MGHRA and CDR2 YSYEKL. The CDR3 is CASSQEVRTGGNIQYF. CDR3 DNA sequence: TGCGCCAGCAGCCAAGAAGTTCGGACAGGGGGCAACATTCAGTACTTC.

This clonotype turned up a few times. J is TRBJ2-7 and V is TRBV19; 9 bases are a match to TRBD1. This CDR3 is 15 amino acids long. V shed 5 bases, J shed 2 bases, and the junction held 7 bases outside the gene matches. Germline assignment: CDR1 LNHDA and CDR2 SQIVND (reference sequence). The CDR3 is CASSSYRGPTYEQYF. Here the CDR3 DNA reads TGTGCCAGTAGTTCCTACAGGGGGCCTACCTACGAGCAGTACTTC.

The chain employs TRBV27 and TRBJ2-3; D not certain. The germline gives CDR1 MNHEY, CDR2 SMNVEV (reference sequence). The CDR3 consists of 15 residues. The V gene lost 0 bases and the J gene lost 2 bases, with 9 bases spanning the gap. CDR3 sequence (DNA): TGTGCCAGCAGTTTATCGGCAGGATTCACAGATACGCAGTATTTT. It is translated as CASSLSAGFTDTQYF.

The rearrangement uses TRBV4-1 and TRBJ1-1, with 10 bases fitting TRBD1. The CDR3 length is 16 residues. From germline, CDR1 is MGHRA and CDR2 YSYEKL. V shed 1 base, J shed 1 base, and the junction held 3 bases outside the gene matches. The CDR3 loop is CASSQAWDRGNTEAFF. The CDR3 DNA follows: TGCGCCAGCAGCCAAGCTTGGGACAGGGGGAACACTGAAGCTTTCTTT.

The CDR3 DNA follows: TGTGCCAGCAGCGACAGGGGGTCTAGCAATCAGCCCCAGCATTTT. Translated, it gives CASSDRGSSNQPQHF. The genes are TRBV6-2 or TRBV6-3 and TRBJ1-5, with 9 bases lining up with TRBD1. Germline V gives CDR1 MNHEY, CDR2 SVGEGT. V shed 6 bases, J shed 0 bases, and the junction held 3 bases outside the gene matches. CDR3 size: 15 residues.

Many counts were recorded for this clonotype. This chain uses TRBV7-9 with TRBJ2-2; D remains ambiguous. Trimming removed 3 bases at V and 4 bases at J, with 15 bases between. The CDR3 contains 16 residues. Germline values: CDR1 SEHNR, CDR2 FQNEAQ (reference sequence). For the CDR3, the DNA is TGTGCCAGCAGCTTCAGCGACTTCGGGCGCACCGGGGAGCTGTTTTTT. Protein sequence: CASSFSDFGRTGELFF. The full variable domain, in which reference TRBV7-9 and TRBJ2-2 provide the parts outside the CDR3, is DTGVSQNPRHKITKRGQNVTFRCDPISEHNRLYWYRQTLGQGPEFLTYFQNEAQLEKSRLLSDRFSAERPKGSFSTLEIQRTEQGDSAMYLCASSFSDFGRTGELFFGEGSRLTVL.

The V gene is TRBV15, the J gene TRBJ1-5; 10 positions agree with TRBD1. The CDR3 has 15 amino acids. Germline V gives CDR1 LNHNV, CDR2 YYDKDF (reference sequence). The trim removed 3 bases at V and 7 bases at J, leaving 6 bases unmatched. The CDR3 protein is CATSRTGGAGQPQHF. CDR3 bases: TGTGCCACCAGCAGGACAGGGGGCGCGGGCCAGCCCCAGCATTTT.